Listed below are T cell receptor beta chains from one sample, sequenced in a study of naive and memory T cell subsets. In TCRdb, the 5' RACE reads were re-called with MiXCR into one record per CDR3 protein. The sample carries approximately 49,000 distinct CDR3 sequences, approximately 4.5% recorded once. The receptors stem from a female donor in good health. Each CDR3 is given with its conserved first and last residue. A D gene is named only where the DNA matches it firmly. Clone size is shown for a subset of rows, as once, few, many or a class of expanded clone.

cdr3_nt: TGCAGCGCATCCCCCGGGGCTAGCGGGATTTCGGTTGAGCAGTTCTTC
cdr3_aa: CSASPGASGISVEQFF
j_call: TRBJ2-1
d_call: TRBD2
clone_size: many
v_call: TRBV29-1

cdr3_nt: TGCAGCGTTAGAGGGCGAGGGCGGGGGTGGGAGCAGTACTTC
cdr3_aa: CSVRGRGRGWEQYF
j_call: TRBJ2-7
d_call: TRBD2
clone_size: few
v_call: TRBV29-1

cdr3_nt: TGCAGCGTTAAGCATGGCGACACTGAAGCTTTCTTT
cdr3_aa: CSVKHGDTEAFF
j_call: TRBJ1-1
d_call: -
clone_size: many
v_call: TRBV29-1

cdr3_nt: TGCGCCAGCAGCCAGTTTATAGCCGCCCCGGATACGCAGTATTTT
cdr3_aa: CASSQFIAAPDTQYF
j_call: TRBJ2-3
d_call: -
clone_size: few
v_call: TRBV4-3

cdr3_nt: TGTGCCAGCAGCGTAGGAACAGGGGGTGAAAAACTGTTTTTT
cdr3_aa: CASSVGTGGEKLFF
j_call: TRBJ1-4
d_call: TRBD1
clone_size: many
v_call: TRBV9

cdr3_nt: TGTGCCACAGGGACGGAGCGGGTCAATGAGCAGTTCTTC
cdr3_aa: CATGTERVNEQFF
j_call: TRBJ2-1
d_call: -
clone_size: -
v_call: TRBV6-2/TRBV6-3

cdr3_nt: TGTGCCAGCAGCCAAGTTGGGGCTAGCGGGAAGCGCGAGCAGTACTTC
cdr3_aa: CASSQVGASGKREQYF
j_call: TRBJ2-7
d_call: TRBD2
clone_size: few
v_call: TRBV3-1

cdr3_nt: TGTGCCAGCAAGGCCAGGGAATTTGGCGACACCTTC
cdr3_aa: CASKAREFGDTF
j_call: TRBJ1-2
d_call: -
clone_size: -
v_call: TRBV3-1

cdr3_nt: TGTGCCAGCAGCTTAACCCGGGACTACGAGCAGTACTTC
cdr3_aa: CASSLTRDYEQYF
j_call: TRBJ2-7
d_call: -
clone_size: many
v_call: TRBV7-8

cdr3_nt: TGCAGCGTTGAAGATCGGGAACCGAACAGGGGAACCCTGGGGAACTATGGCTACACCTTC
cdr3_aa: CSVEDREPNRGTLGNYGYTF
j_call: TRBJ1-2
d_call: TRBD1
clone_size: many
v_call: TRBV29-1

cdr3_nt: TGTGCCAGTATTCACCGGACAGGGGCGGACTATGGCTACACCTTC
cdr3_aa: CASIHRTGADYGYTF
j_call: TRBJ1-2
d_call: TRBD1
clone_size: -
v_call: TRBV19

cdr3_nt: TGTGCCAGCACTTACAGGGGTATGTGGTCACACAATGAGCAGTTCTTC
cdr3_aa: CASTYRGMWSHNEQFF
j_call: TRBJ2-1
d_call: TRBD1
clone_size: many
v_call: TRBV27

cdr3_nt: TGTGCCAGCAACCCTACAGGGGGTGGTGCCGGGGAGCTGTTTTTT
cdr3_aa: CASNPTGGGAGELFF
j_call: TRBJ2-2
d_call: TRBD1
clone_size: few
v_call: TRBV9

cdr3_nt: TGTGCCAGCAGTTTCACGGCACGACAGCCCCAGCATTTT
cdr3_aa: CASSFTARQPQHF
j_call: TRBJ1-5
d_call: -
clone_size: many
v_call: TRBV28

cdr3_nt: TGTGCCAGCAGCTTGTTGCGGACCGGGACTATATACGAGCAGTACTTC
cdr3_aa: CASSLLRTGTIYEQYF
j_call: TRBJ2-7
d_call: TRBD2
clone_size: few
v_call: TRBV5-4

cdr3_nt: TGTGCCACCAGTTCGCGGGACAGGGTCGGAGAGGACACTGAAGCTTTCTTT
cdr3_aa: CATSSRDRVGEDTEAFF
j_call: TRBJ1-1
d_call: TRBD1
clone_size: -
v_call: TRBV24-1

cdr3_nt: TGTGCCAGCAGCACCGACGGAGGGCAGCCCCAGCATTTT
cdr3_aa: CASSTDGGQPQHF
j_call: TRBJ1-5
d_call: -
clone_size: many
v_call: TRBV11-1

cdr3_nt: TGTGCCAGCAGCCAAGAGCTGGGGTTTTATTTTTACAATGAGCAGTTCTTC
cdr3_aa: CASSQELGFYFYNEQFF
j_call: TRBJ2-1
d_call: -
clone_size: many
v_call: TRBV14

cdr3_nt: TGCAGTGCTCGCACCCTGAACTATGGCTACACCTTC
cdr3_aa: CSARTLNYGYTF
j_call: TRBJ1-2
d_call: -
clone_size: many
v_call: TRBV20-1

cdr3_nt: TGTGCCAGTGGAGACAGGGCTGGAAACACCATATATTTT
cdr3_aa: CASGDRAGNTIYF
j_call: TRBJ1-3
d_call: TRBD1
clone_size: many
v_call: TRBV19

cdr3_nt: TGCAGCGTTGAAAGGGACACCGACTACGAGCAGTACTTC
cdr3_aa: CSVERDTDYEQYF
j_call: TRBJ2-7
d_call: -
clone_size: many
v_call: TRBV29-1

cdr3_nt: TGCAGTGCTACTACGTGGCTAGCGGGACCCAGCACAGATACGCAGTATTTT
cdr3_aa: CSATTWLAGPSTDTQYF
j_call: TRBJ2-3
d_call: TRBD2
clone_size: many
v_call: TRBV20-1

cdr3_nt: TGTGCCAGCAGGACAGGGGGCGCTTGGAAGAAAGAGACCCAGTACTTC
cdr3_aa: CASRTGGAWKKETQYF
j_call: TRBJ2-5
d_call: TRBD1
clone_size: few
v_call: TRBV6-1